This T cell receptor beta chain was sequenced for a study of T cell clonality in common variable immunodeficiency. General study points: CVID subjects had higher TCRbeta clonality than healthy controls, most marked in about a third. Shared TCRbeta clones were fewer between CVID subjects than controls.

TCRdb's copy holds only in-frame clones and misses some; the assay was immunoSEQ multiplex PCR. The sample holds approximately 44,000 clones, and no clone turns up only once. This clone showed up many times. The antigen is not known. Read coverage stops 3 residues before the CDR3 terminus; the germline J gene supplies the remainder. This CDR3 has 18 amino acids. The germline V gene has CDR1 LGHNA and CDR2 YNFKEQ. V gave up 4 bases and J gave up 0 bases; unmatched junction bases: 10. The sample taken for sequencing was peripheral blood mononuclear cells. The receptor was isolated from a person aged 18-69 years in good health. This chain joins TRBV4-2 and TRBJ2-5, with 11 bases aligning to TRBD2. CDR3 loop: CASSPTSGSSWYQETQYF. The DNA read from the CDR3 is TGTGCCAGCAGCCCCACTAGCGGGAGCTCTTGGTACCAAGAGACC.